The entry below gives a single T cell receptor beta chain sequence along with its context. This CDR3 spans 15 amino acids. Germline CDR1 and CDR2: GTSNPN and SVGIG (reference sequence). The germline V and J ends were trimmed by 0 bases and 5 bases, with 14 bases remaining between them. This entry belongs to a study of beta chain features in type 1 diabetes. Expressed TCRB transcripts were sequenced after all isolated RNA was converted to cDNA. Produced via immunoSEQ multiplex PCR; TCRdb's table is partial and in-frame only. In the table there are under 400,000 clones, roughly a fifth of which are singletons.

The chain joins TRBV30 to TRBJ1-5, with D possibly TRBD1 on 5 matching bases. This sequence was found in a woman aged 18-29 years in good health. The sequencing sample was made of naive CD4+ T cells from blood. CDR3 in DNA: TGTGCCTGGAGTGTACGGGGGGACCCCTATCAGCCCCAGCATTTT. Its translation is CAWSVRGDPYQPQHF.